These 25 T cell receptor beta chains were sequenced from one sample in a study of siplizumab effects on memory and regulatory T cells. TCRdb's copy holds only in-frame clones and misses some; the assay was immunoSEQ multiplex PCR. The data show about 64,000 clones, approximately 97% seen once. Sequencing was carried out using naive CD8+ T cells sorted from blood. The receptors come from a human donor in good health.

The DNA of the CDR3 is TGTGCCAGTAGTATAGATCTAGGGACAGTGATTGAAGCTTTCTTT. Translated: CASSIDLGTVIEAFF. The chain employs TRBV19 and TRBJ1-1; 7 nucleotides align to TRBD1. Germline loops: CDR1 LNHDA, CDR2 SQIVND (reference sequence). This CDR3 is built from 15 residues. J was trimmed by 7 bases and V by 0 bases; bases with no gene match: 8.

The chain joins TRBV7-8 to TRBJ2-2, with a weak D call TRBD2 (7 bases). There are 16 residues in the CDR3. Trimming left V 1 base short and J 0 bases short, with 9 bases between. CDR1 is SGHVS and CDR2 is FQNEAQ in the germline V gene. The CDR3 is CASSLGGGTNTGELFF. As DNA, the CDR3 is TGTGCCAGCAGCTTAGGGGGGGGCACGAACACCGGGGAGCTGTTTTTT.

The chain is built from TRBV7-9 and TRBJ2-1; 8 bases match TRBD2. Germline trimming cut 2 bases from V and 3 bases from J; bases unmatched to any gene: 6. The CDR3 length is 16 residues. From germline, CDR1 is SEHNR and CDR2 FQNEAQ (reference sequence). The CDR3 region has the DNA TGTGCCAGCAGCTTAAAGTCGGCGGGGGGCTACAATGAGCAGTTCTTC. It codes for CASSLKSAGGYNEQFF. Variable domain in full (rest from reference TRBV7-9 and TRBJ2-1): DTGVSQNPRHKITKRGQNVTFRCDPISEHNRLYWYRQTLGQGPEFLTYFQNEAQLEKSRLLSDRFSAERPKGSFSTLEIQRTEQGDSAMYLCASSLKSAGGYNEQFFGPGTRLTVL.

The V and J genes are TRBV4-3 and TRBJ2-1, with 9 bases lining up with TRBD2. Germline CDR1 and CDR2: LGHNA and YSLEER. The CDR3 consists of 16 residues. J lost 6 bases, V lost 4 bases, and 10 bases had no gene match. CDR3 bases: TGCGCCAGCAGCCCCTACGGGGCGGGGGGGCCCAATGAGCAGTTCTTC. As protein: CASSPYGAGGPNEQFF.

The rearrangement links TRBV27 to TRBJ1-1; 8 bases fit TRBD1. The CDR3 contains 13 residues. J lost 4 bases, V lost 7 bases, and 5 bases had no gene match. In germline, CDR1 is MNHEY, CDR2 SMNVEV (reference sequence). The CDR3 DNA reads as TGTGCCAGCACACTTACAGGGGGCACTGAAGCTTTCTTT. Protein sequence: CASTLTGGTEAFF.

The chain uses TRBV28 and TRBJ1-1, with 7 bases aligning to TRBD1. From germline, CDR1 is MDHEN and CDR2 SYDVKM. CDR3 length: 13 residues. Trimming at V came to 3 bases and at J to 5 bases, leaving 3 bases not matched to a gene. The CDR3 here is CASSFAGGTEAFF. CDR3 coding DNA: TGTGCCAGCAGTTTTGCAGGGGGGACTGAAGCTTTCTTT.

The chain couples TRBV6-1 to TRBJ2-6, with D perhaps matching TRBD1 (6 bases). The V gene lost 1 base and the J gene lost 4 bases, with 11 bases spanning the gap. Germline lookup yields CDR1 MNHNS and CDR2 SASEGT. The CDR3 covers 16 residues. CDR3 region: CASSEGTASGANVLTF. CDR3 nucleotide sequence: TGTGCCAGCAGTGAAGGGACAGCCTCGGGGGCCAACGTCCTGACTTTC.

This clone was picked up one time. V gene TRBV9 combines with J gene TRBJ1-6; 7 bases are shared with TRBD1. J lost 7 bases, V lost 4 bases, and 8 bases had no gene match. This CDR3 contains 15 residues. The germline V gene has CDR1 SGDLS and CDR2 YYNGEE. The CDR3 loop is CASSTIQGRNSPLHF. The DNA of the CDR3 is TGTGCCAGCAGCACCATACAGGGGAGAAATTCACCCCTCCACTTT.

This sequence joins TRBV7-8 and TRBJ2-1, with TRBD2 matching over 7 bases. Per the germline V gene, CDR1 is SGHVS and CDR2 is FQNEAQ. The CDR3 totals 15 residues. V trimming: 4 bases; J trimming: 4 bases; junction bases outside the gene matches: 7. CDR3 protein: CASSWEGGDYNEQFF. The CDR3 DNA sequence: TGTGCCAGCAGCTGGGAGGGAGGAGATTACAATGAGCAGTTCTTC. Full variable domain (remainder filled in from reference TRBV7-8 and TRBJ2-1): GAGVSQSPRYKVAKRGQDVALRCDPISGHVSLFWYQQALGQGPEFLTYFQNEAQLDKSGLPSDRFFAERPEGSVSTLKIQRTQQEDSAVYLCASSWEGGDYNEQFFGPGTRLTVL.

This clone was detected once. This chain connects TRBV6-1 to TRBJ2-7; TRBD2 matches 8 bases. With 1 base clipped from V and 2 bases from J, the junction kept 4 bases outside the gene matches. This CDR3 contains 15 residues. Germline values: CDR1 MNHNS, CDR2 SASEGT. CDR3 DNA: TGTGCCAGCAGTGAAGTGGCGGGGGGAACCTACGAGCAGTACTTC. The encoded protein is CASSEVAGGTYEQYF.

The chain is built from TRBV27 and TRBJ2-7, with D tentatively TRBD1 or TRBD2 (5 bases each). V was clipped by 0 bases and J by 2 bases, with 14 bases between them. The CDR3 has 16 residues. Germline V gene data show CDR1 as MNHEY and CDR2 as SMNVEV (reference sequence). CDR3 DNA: TGTGCCAGCAGTTTATCGGCTGCCAGGGACCCCTACGAGCAGTACTTC. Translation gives CASSLSAARDPYEQYF.

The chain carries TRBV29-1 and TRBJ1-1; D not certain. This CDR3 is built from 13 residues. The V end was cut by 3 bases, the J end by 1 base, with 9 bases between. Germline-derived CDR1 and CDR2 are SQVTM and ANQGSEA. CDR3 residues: CSVDGKGNTEAFF. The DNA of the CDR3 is TGCAGCGTTGACGGAAAGGGGAACACTGAAGCTTTCTTT.

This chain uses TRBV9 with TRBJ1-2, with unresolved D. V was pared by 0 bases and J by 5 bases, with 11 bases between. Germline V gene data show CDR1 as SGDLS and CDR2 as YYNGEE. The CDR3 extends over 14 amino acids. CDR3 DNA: TGTGCCAGCAGCGTAGAAGGTGACCTTTATGGCTACACCTTC. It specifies CASSVEGDLYGYTF.

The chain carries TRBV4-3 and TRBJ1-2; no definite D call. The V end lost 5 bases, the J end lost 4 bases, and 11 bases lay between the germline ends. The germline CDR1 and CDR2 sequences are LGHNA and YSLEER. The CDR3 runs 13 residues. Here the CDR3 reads CASSEDGIYGYTF. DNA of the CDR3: TGCGCCAGCAGCGAGGACGGGATCTATGGCTACACCTTC.

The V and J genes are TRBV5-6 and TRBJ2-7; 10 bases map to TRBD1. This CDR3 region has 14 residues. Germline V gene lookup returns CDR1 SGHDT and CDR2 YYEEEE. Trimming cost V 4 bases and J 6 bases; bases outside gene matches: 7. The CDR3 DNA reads TGTGCCAGCAGCGGGACAGGGGTAGAAGTCGAGCAGTACTTC. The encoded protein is CASSGTGVEVEQYF.

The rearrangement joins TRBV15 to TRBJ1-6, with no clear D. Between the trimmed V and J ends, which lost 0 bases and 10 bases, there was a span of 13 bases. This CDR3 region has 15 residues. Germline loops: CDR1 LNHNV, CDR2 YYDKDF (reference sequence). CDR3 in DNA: TGTGCCACCAGCAGAGATCGAGACATCACCTCACCCCTCCACTTT. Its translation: CATSRDRDITSPLHF.

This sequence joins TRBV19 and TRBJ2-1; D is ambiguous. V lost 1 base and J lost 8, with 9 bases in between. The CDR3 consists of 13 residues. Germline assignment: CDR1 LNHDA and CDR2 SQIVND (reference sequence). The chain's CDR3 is CASSIGGIDEQFF. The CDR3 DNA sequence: TGTGCCAGTAGTATAGGGGGTATCGATGAGCAGTTCTTC.

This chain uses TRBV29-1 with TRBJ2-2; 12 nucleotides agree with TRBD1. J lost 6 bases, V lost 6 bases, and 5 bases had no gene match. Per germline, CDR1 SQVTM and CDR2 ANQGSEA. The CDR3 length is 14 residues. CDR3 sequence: CSVGGTGGSGELFF. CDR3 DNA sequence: TGCAGCGTGGGGGGGACAGGGGGCTCCGGGGAGCTGTTTTTT.

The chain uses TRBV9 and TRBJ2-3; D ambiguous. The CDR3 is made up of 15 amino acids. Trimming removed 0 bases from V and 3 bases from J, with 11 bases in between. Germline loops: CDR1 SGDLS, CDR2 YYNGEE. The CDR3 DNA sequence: TGTGCCAGCAGCGTAGCTGGGTCCCCTACAGATACGCAGTATTTT. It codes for CASSVAGSPTDTQYF.

The CDR3 is CAWSAGTDTQYF. The CDR3 DNA reads as TGTGCCTGGAGTGCGGGGACAGATACGCAGTATTTT. This chain connects TRBV30 to TRBJ2-3; D is perhaps TRBD2 (5 bases). Germline values: CDR1 GTSNPN, CDR2 SVGIG (reference sequence). V gave up 1 base and J gave up 3 bases, with 5 bases separating them. This CDR3 has 12 residues.

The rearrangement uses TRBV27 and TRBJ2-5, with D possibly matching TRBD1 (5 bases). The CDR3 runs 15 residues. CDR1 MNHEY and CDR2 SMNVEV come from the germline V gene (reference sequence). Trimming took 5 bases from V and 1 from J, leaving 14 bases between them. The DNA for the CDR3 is TGTGCCAGCAGTCTAATTACAGGAGCCCAAGAGACCCAGTACTTC. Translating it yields CASSLITGAQETQYF.

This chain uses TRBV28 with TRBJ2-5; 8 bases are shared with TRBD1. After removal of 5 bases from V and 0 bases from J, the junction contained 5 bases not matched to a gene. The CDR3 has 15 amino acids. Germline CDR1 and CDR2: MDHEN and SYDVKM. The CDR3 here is CASSLTGANQETQYF. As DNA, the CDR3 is TGTGCCAGCAGTCTGACAGGGGCCAACCAAGAGACCCAGTACTTC.

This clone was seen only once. The CDR3 DNA reads as TGTGCCAGCAGCACCGACTCGGACGGCTACGAGCAGTACTTC. It specifies CASSTDSDGYEQYF. The chain carries TRBV5-6 and TRBJ2-7, with no clear D. V lost 4 bases and J lost 3, with 14 bases in between. CDR1 is SGHDT and CDR2 is YYEEEE in the germline V gene. The CDR3 consists of 14 residues.

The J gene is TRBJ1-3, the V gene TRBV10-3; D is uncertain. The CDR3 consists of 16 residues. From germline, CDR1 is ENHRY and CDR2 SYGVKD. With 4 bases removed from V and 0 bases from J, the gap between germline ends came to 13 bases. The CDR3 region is CAISGTPKSSGNTIYF. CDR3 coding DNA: TGTGCCATCAGTGGTACCCCCAAGAGCTCTGGAAACACCATATATTTT.

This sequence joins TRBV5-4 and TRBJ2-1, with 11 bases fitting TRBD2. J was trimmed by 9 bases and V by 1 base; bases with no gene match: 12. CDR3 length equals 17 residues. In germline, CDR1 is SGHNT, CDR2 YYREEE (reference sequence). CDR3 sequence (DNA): TGTGCCAGCAGCTTGCCCCTACTAGCGGGGGCGCCGACTGAGCAGTTCTTC. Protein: CASSLPLLAGAPTEQFF.